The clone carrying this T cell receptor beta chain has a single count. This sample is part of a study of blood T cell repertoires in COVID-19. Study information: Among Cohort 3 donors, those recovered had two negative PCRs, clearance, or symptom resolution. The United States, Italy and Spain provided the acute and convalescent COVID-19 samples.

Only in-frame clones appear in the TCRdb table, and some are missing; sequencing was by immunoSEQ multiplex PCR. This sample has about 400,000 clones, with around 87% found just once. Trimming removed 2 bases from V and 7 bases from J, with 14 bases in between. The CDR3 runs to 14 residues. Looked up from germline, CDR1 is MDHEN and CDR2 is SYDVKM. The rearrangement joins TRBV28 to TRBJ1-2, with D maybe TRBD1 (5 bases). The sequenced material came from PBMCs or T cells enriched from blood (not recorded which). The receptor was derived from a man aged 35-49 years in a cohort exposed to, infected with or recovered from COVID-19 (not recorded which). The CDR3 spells CASSLGDRLTGYTF. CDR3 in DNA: TGTGCCAGCAGTTTAGGCGACAGACTCACTGGCTACACCTTC.